The rows below give T cell receptor beta chains drawn from one sample of a study of T cell responses to AZD1222 COVID-19 vaccine. TCRdb's copy holds only in-frame clones and misses some; the assay was immunoSEQ multiplex PCR. This sample carries about 55,000 clones, roughly 85% of them seen once, and the ten largest clones take roughly 4%. The source was peripheral blood, collected on day 0 of AZD1222 vaccination. Receptor source: an adult in good health. CDR3s include the opening cysteine and the closing phenylalanine or tryptophan. D genes are given only for firm matches. For some rows the clone size is stated as once, few or many, or as a class when expanded; others skip it.

clone_size	cdr3_length	d_call	v_call	j_call	cdr3_nt	cdr3_aa
.	14	.	TRBV7-2	TRBJ1-2	TGTGCCAGCAGCTTAGTGGCACCTAACTATGGCTACACCTTC	CASSLVAPNYGYTF
medium-sized	14	TRBD2	TRBV5-1	TRBJ2-7	TGCGCCAGCCGGGAGGGAGGCAATACCTACGAGCAGTACTTC	CASREGGNTYEQYF
.	14	TRBD2	TRBV28	TRBJ2-1	TGTGCCAGCAGAGGGCGGGGAGGGGACAATGAGCAGTTCTTC	CASRGRGGDNEQFF
.	14	TRBD2	TRBV3-1/TRBV3-2	TRBJ2-2	TGTGCCAGCAGACTAGCGGGGGGGCCCGGGGAGCTGTTTTTT	CASRLAGGPGELFF
.	12	.	TRBV6-5	TRBJ2-1	TGTGCCAGCAGTCCTGACAGGCTTGAGCAGTTCTTC	CASSPDRLEQFF
.	15	TRBD1	TRBV19	TRBJ1-1	TGTGCCAGTAGCCCCAGGGGGGGTCCGCCACCCCAGGCTTTCTTT	CASSPRGGPPPQAFF
.	14	.	TRBV4-2	TRBJ2-5	TGTGCCACCGGGGGGTGGGGGCCCAAAGAGACCCAGTACTTC	CATGGWGPKETQYF
.	17	TRBD2	TRBV7-2	TRBJ2-7	TGTGCCAGCAGCTTAGCAGCAGGTAGCGGGGCCTCCTACGAGCAGTACTTC	CASSLAAGSGASYEQYF
.	12	.	TRBV5-1	TRBJ2-2	TGCGCCAGCAGCGCTGCACCCGGGGAGCTGTTTTTT	CASSAAPGELFF
.	15	.	TRBV7-4	TRBJ2-1	TGTGCCAGCAGCACCACAGGGAGGGTTCGGTCCGAGCAGTTCTTC	CASSTTGRVRSEQFF
.	14	.	TRBV5-4	TRBJ2-5	TGTGCCAGCAGCTTGGGGCAGGGGGGGGAGACCCAGTACTTC	CASSLGQGGETQYF
.	12	.	TRBV11-2	TRBJ2-3	TGTGCCAGCAGCTCCCTCCCAGATACGCAGTATTTT	CASSSLPDTQYF
.	17	TRBD1	TRBV28	TRBJ1-2	TGTGCCAGCAGCCTGACAGGGTATTCTCCTATTGGCTATGGCTACACCTTC	CASSLTGYSPIGYGYTF
.	14	TRBD1	TRBV6-2/TRBV6-3	TRBJ1-6	TGTGCCAGCAGTTTGACAGGGAGGGGTTCACCCCTCCACTTT	CASSLTGRGSPLHF
once	15	TRBD1	TRBV25-1	TRBJ2-7	TGTGCCAGCAGTGAATCCCGACAGGGGGCGTACGAGCAGTACTTC	CASSESRQGAYEQYF
.	17	.	TRBV4-2	TRBJ1-5	TGTGCCAGCAGCCAAGGAGATTCCTGGGGCGGGAATCAGCCCCAGCATTTT	CASSQGDSWGGNQPQHF
.	16	TRBD2	TRBV4-1	TRBJ2-7	TGCGCCAGCAGCCGGACTAGCGGTTCCGAGTTCTACGAGCAGTACTTC	CASSRTSGSEFYEQYF
.	14	TRBD1	TRBV5-1	TRBJ2-7	TGCGCCAGCAGCCTGAGACAGGGATCCTACGAGCAGTACTTC	CASSLRQGSYEQYF
.	16	.	TRBV10-3	TRBJ2-4	TGTGCCATCAGTGAGTCGAAACGGGATGCCAAAAACATTCAGTACTTC	CAISESKRDAKNIQYF
.	13	.	TRBV11-2	TRBJ2-7	TGTGCCAGCAGCTCCTCACAAATCTACGAGCAGTACTTC	CASSSSQIYEQYF
.	16	TRBD2	TRBV27	TRBJ2-3	TGTGCCAGCAGTTTAACGGGACTAGCGGATCTCTACCCGCAGTATTTT	CASSLTGLADLYPQYF
once	15	.	TRBV4-3	TRBJ1-2	TGCGCCAGCAGCCAAGCCTTGGCAGGGGTCTATGGCTACACCTTC	CASSQALAGVYGYTF
.	13	.	TRBV6-1	TRBJ1-2	TGTGCCAGCAGTGAATCCGGATCCTATGGCTACACCTTC	CASSESGSYGYTF
.	11	.	TRBV12-3/TRBV12-4	TRBJ2-5	TGTGCCAGCGGACAGCAAGAGACCCAGTACTTC	CASGQQETQYF
.	15	TRBD2	TRBV7-2	TRBJ2-3	TGTGCCAGCAGCTCTGTCGGGGGGGCTGCAGATACGCAGTATTTT	CASSSVGGAADTQYF
.	14	.	TRBV19	TRBJ1-4	TGTGCCAGATCGCCAGACAGTCAGACGGGAAAACTGTTTTTT	CARSPDSQTGKLFF
.	13	TRBD1	TRBV12-3/TRBV12-4	TRBJ1-1	TGTGCCAGCAGTAGGGGGCCAAACACTGAAGCTTTCTTT	CASSRGPNTEAFF
once	14	.	TRBV6-2/TRBV6-3	TRBJ1-1	TGTGCCAGCAGTGAGGCCGGGACCGCCTATGAAGCTTTCTTT	CASSEAGTAYEAFF
.	15	.	TRBV6-5	TRBJ1-1	TGTGCCAGCAGTACGGCGACTAAGATGAACACTGAAGCTTTCTTT	CASSTATKMNTEAFF
few	14	.	TRBV6-4	TRBJ1-6	TGTGCCAGCAGTGACTCGGATAGGGGTTCACCCCTCCACTTT	CASSDSDRGSPLHF
.	13	.	TRBV30	TRBJ2-3	TGTGCCTGGAGTATCACCGCCCCGGGGGCGCAGTATTTT	CAWSITAPGAQYF
.	14	.	TRBV30	TRBJ1-5	TGTGCCTGGAGTGTAATTCCTGACAATCAGCCCCAGCATTTT	CAWSVIPDNQPQHF